This is a list of T cell receptor beta chains from one sample in a study of T cells after posttransplantation cyclophosphamide. The protocol was immunoSEQ multiplex PCR, while the TCRdb copy is restricted to in-frame clones and leaves out a portion. The profile shows about 16,000 clones, around 94% of them singletons. The specimen sequenced was naive CD4+ T cells sorted from blood. Source of these receptors: a woman between 50 and 59 years old in good health and a related stem cell transplant donor. CDR3s include the opening cysteine and the closing phenylalanine or tryptophan. A D gene is named only where the DNA matches it firmly. Clone size is shown for a subset of rows, as once, few, many or a class of expanded clone.

J | size | V | D | DNA | CDR3
TRBJ2-3 | . | TRBV18 | . | TGTGCCAGCTCACCATTCAGGGGACTACATGATACGCAGTATTTT | CASSPFRGLHDTQYF
TRBJ2-5 | . | TRBV5-1 | . | TGCGCCAGCAGCTGGGGGCGGATGGAGACCCAGTACTTC | CASSWGRMETQYF
TRBJ2-3 | . | TRBV19 | . | TGTGCCAGTAGTCCAGCGGCACAGGGAGATACGCAGTATTTT | CASSPAAQGDTQYF
TRBJ2-7 | . | TRBV5-1 | TRBD2 | TGCGCCAGCAGCCGGACTAGCGGGAGATACTCCTACGAGCAGTACTTC | CASSRTSGRYSYEQYF
TRBJ2-1 | . | TRBV23-1 | . | TGCGCCAGCAGTCAATCCCGCAATGAGCAGTTCTTC | CASSQSRNEQFF
TRBJ2-1 | . | TRBV13 | . | TGTGCCAGCAGCTTAGGGTGGAGCTCCTACAATGAGCAGTTCTTC | CASSLGWSSYNEQFF
TRBJ1-2 | . | TRBV20-1 | . | TGCAGTGCATGGGGGCGGAATGGCTACACCTTC | CSAWGRNGYTF
TRBJ1-2 | once | TRBV5-4 | TRBD1 | TGTGCCAGCAGGCACGGACAGGAGGCGCACTATGGCTACACCTTC | CASRHGQEAHYGYTF
TRBJ2-7 | . | TRBV5-4 | . | TGTGCCAGCAGCTTGGATAGGTCTAGTGACGAGCAGTACTTC | CASSLDRSSDEQYF
TRBJ2-2 | . | TRBV15 | TRBD1 | TGTGCCACCGGACAGGGAAACACCGGGGAGCTGTTTTTT | CATGQGNTGELFF
TRBJ2-7 | once | TRBV4-3 | TRBD1 | TGCGCCAGCAGCCAGGCCGGGACAGGTCCCTACGAGCAGTACTTC | CASSQAGTGPYEQYF
TRBJ2-7 | . | TRBV2 | . | TGTGCCAGCAGTGACAGGGGCGTGGAGCAGTACTTC | CASSDRGVEQYF
TRBJ1-6 | . | TRBV27 | TRBD1 | TGTGCCAGCAGTTTAAAACAGGGGTATCGCTATAATTCACCCCTCCACTTT | CASSLKQGYRYNSPLHF
TRBJ2-7 | . | TRBV11-2 | . | TGTGCCAGCAGCTCCCTCTACGAGCAGTACTTC | CASSSLYEQYF
TRBJ1-4 | . | TRBV5-1 | TRBD1 | TGCGCCAGCAGCCCACAGACAGGGGTCAATGAAAAACTGTTTTTT | CASSPQTGVNEKLFF
TRBJ1-1 | . | TRBV18 | . | TGTGCCAGCTCACCGACTGCTAACACTGAAGCTTTCTTT | CASSPTANTEAFF
TRBJ2-3 | . | TRBV4-2 | . | TGTGCCAGCAGCCAAGATATGGATACGCAGTATTTT | CASSQDMDTQYF
TRBJ1-5 | . | TRBV5-1 | . | TGCGCCAGCAGTCCTCTGAGCCTTAATCAGCCCCAGCATTTT | CASSPLSLNQPQHF
TRBJ1-5 | few | TRBV2 | . | TGTGCCAGCAGTGTTGGGGGAGGCGGGCAGCCCCAGCATTTT | CASSVGGGGQPQHF
TRBJ2-6 | . | TRBV2 | TRBD1 | TGTGCCGGAACAGGGGACCCTGTGGCCAACGTCCTGACTTTC | CAGTGDPVANVLTF